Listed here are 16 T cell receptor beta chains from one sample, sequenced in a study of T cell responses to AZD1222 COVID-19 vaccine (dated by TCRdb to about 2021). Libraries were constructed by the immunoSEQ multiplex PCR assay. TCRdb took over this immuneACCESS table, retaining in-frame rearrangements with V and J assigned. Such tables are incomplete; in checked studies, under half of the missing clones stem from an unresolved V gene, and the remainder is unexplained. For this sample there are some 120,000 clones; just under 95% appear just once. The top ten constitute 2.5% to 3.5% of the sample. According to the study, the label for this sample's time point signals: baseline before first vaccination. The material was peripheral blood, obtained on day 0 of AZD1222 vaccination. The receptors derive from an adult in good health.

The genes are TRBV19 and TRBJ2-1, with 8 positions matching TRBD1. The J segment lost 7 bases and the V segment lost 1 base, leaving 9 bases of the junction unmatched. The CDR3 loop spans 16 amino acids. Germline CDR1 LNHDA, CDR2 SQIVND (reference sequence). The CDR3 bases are TGTGCCAGTAGTATAGGCCCAGACAGGGGAAGGAATGAGCAGTTCTTC. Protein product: CASSIGPDRGRNEQFF.

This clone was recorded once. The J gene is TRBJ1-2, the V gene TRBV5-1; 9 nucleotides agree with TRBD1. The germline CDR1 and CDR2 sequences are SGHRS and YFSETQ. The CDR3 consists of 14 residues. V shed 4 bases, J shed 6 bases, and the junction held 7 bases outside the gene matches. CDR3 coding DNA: TGCGCCAGCAGCGTCCTACAGGGGGCCCATGGCTACACCTTC. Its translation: CASSVLQGAHGYTF.

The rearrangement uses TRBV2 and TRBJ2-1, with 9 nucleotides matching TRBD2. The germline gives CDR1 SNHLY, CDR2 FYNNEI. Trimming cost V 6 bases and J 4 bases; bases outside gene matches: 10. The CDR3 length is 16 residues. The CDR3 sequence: CASSALMTSGYNEQFF. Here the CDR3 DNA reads TGTGCCAGCAGCGCCTTGATGACTAGCGGTTACAATGAGCAGTTCTTC.

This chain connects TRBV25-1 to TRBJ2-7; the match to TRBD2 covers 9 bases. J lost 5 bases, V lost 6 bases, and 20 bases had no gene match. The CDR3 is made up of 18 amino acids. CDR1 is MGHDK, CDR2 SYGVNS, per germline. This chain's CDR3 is CASRFARDGTLAGDEQYF. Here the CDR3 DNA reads TGTGCCAGCAGATTCGCTCGTGACGGGACCTTAGCGGGAGACGAGCAGTACTTC.

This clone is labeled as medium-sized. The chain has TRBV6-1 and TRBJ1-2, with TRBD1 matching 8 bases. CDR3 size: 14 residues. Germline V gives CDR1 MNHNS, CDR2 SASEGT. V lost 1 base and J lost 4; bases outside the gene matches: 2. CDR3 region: CASSEGDRFYGYTF. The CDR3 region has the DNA TGTGCCAGCAGTGAAGGGGACAGGTTCTATGGCTACACCTTC.

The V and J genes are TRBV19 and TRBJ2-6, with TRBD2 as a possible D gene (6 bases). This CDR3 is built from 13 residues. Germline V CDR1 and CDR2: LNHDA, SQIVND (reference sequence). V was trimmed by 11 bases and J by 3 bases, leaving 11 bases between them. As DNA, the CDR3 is TGTGCCGCCGGAGGGTTTGGGGCCAACGTCCTGACTTTC. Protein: CAAGGFGANVLTF.

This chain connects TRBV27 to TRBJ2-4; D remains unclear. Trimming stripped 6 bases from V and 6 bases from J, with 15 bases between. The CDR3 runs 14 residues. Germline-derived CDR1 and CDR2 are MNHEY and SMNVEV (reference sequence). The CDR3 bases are TGTGCCAGCAGCCCGAACGGTTGGGGAAACATTCAGTACTTC. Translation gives CASSPNGWGNIQYF.

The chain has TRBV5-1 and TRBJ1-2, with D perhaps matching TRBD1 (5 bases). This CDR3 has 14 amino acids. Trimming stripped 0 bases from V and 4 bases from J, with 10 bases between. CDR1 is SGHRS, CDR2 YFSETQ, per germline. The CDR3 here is CASSLEGMGYGYTF. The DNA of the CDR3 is TGCGCCAGCAGCTTGGAGGGGATGGGCTATGGCTACACCTTC.

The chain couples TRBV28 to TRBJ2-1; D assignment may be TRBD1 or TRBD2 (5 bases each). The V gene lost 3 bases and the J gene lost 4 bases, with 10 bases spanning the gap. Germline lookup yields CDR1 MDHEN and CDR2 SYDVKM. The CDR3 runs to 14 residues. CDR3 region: CASSFGTIYNEQFF. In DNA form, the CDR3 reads TGTGCCAGCAGTTTCGGGACCATATACAATGAGCAGTTCTTC.

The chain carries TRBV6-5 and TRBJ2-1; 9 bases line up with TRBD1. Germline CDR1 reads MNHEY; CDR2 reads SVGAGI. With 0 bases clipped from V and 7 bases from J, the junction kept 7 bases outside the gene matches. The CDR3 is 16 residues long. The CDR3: CASSYSPGQGTNEQFF. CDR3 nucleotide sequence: TGTGCCAGCAGTTACTCGCCGGGACAGGGAACGAATGAGCAGTTCTTC.

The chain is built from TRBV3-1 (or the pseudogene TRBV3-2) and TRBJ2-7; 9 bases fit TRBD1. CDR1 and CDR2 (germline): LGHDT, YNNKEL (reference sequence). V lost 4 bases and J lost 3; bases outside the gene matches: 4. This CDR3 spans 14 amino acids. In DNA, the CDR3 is TGTGCCAGCAGCCTCGAGACAGGGGGCTACGAGCAGTACTTC. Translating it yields CASSLETGGYEQYF.

The CDR3: CASGRTGTNIQYF. The CDR3 nucleotides are TGTGCTAGTGGTAGGACGGGGACCAACATTCAGTACTTC. The J gene is TRBJ2-4, the V gene TRBV12-5; tentatively, D is TRBD1 or TRBD2 (5 bases each). Germline V gene data show CDR1 as LGHNT and CDR2 as FRNRAP. Trimming stripped 5 bases from V and 7 bases from J, with 12 bases between. The CDR3 totals 13 residues. The full variable domain, its missing parts supplied by reference TRBV12-5 and TRBJ2-4, is DARVTQTPRHKVTEMGQEVTMRCQPILGHNTVFWYRQTMMQGLELLAYFRNRAPLDDSGMPKDRFSAEMPDATLATLKIQPSEPRDSAVYFCASGRTGTNIQYFGAGTRLSVL.

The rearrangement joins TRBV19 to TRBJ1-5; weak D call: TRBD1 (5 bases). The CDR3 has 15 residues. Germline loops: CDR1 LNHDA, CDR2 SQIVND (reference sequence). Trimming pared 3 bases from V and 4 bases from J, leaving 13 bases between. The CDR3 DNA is TGTGCCAGTAGTATGGATCCAGGGATAAATCAGCCCCAGCATTTT. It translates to CASSMDPGINQPQHF.

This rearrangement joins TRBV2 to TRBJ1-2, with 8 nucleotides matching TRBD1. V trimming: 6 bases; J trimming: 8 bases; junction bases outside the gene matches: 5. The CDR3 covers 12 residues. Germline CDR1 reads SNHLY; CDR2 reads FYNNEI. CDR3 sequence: CASRGTGWGYTF. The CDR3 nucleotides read TGTGCCAGCAGGGGGACAGGCTGGGGCTACACCTTC.

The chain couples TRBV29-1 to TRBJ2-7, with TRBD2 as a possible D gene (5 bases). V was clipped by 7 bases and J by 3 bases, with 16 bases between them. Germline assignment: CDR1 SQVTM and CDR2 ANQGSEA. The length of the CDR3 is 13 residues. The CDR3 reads CSALPGIGYEQYF. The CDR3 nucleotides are TGCAGCGCTCTACCGGGGATAGGCTACGAGCAGTACTTC.

The chain's CDR3 is CASSPRTYEQYF. The DNA of the CDR3 is TGTGCCAGCAGCCCCCGGACCTACGAGCAGTACTTC. The V gene is TRBV5-8, the J gene TRBJ2-7; D is ambiguous. CDR1 SGHTS and CDR2 YDEGEE come from the germline V gene. V dropped 4 bases and J dropped 2 bases, with 7 bases sitting between them. The CDR3 covers 12 residues. Supplemented by reference TRBV5-8 and TRBJ2-7, the full variable domain reads EAGVTQSPTHLIKTRGQQATLRCSPISGHTSVYWYQQALGLGLQFLLWYDEGEERNRGNFPPRFSGRQFPNYSSELNVNALELEDSALYLCASSPRTYEQYFGPGTRLTVT.